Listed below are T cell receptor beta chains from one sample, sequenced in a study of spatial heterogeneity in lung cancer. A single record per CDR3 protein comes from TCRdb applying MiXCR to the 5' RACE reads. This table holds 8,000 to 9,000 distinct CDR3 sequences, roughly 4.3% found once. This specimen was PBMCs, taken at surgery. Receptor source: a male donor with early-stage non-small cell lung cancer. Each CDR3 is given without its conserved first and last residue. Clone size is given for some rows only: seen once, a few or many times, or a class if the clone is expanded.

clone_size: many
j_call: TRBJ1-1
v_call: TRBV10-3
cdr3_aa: AISGQGRRAF

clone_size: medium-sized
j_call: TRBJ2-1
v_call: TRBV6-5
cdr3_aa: ASSYRTSGGILNEQF

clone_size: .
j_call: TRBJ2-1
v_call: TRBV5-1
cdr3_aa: ASTIAGVSGNEQF

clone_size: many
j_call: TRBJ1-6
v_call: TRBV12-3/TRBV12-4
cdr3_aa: ASTPGQGNSPLH

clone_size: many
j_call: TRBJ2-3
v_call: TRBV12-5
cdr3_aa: ASGLKTGGADTQY

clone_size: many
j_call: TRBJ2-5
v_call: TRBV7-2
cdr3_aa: ASSLVSTGRETQY

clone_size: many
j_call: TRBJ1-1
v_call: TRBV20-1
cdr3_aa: SAREEFQTGQAF

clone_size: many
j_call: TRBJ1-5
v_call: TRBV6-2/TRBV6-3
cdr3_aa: ASSYREDNQPQH

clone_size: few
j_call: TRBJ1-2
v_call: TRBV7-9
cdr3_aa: ASSSIDHDHGYT

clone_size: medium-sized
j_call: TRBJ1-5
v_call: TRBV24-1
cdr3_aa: ASSGGDRGPQH